This TCR beta chain was identified during a study of blood T cell repertoires in COVID-19. Study-wide context: Acute-phase and convalescent COVID-19 samples originated in the United States, Italy and Spain. T cells, B-cell-depleted T cells, or PBMCs provided the cDNA or gDNA that served as material.

The assay was immunoSEQ multiplex PCR, and TCRdb's table has in-frame clones only and misses some. The table lists around 94,000 clones, approximately 92% of them singletons. This clone was found once. V was cut by 8 bases and J by 0 bases, with 11 bases left in between. The CDR3 spans 14 residues. Germline CDR1 reads SNHLY; CDR2 reads FYNNEI. The sequenced sample consisted of peripheral blood. The chain joins TRBV2 to TRBJ2-4; a weak D match, TRBD1 (6 bases). The TCR originated in a woman aged 45-60 years with COVID-19, enrolled during active disease. The CDR3 is CASGGRLAKNIQYF. CDR3 in DNA: TGTGCCAGCGGGGGCAGGTTAGCCAAAAACATTCAGTACTTC.